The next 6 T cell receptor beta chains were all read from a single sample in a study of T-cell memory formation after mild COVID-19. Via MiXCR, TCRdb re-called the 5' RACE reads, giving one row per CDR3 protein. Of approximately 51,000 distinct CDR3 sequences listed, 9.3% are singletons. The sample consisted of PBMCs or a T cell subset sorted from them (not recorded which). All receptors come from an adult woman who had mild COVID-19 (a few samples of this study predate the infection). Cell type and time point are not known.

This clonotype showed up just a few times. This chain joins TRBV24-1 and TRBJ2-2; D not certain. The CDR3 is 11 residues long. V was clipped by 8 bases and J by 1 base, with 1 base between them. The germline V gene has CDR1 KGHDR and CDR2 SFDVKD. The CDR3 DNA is TGTGCCACCAAGAACACCGGGGAGCTGTTTTTT. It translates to CATKNTGELFF.

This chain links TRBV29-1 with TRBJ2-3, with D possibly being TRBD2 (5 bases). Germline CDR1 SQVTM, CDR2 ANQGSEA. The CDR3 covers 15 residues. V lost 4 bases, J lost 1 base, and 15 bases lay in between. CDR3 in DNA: TGCAGCGTTGCCCCCCCTAGCCGGGGCACAGATACGCAGTATTTT. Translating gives CSVAPPSRGTDTQYF.

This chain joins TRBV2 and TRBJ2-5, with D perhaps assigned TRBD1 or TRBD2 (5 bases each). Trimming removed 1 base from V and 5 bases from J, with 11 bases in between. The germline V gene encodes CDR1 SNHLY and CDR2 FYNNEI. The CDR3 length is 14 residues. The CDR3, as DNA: TGTGCCAGCAGTGAAGGGGGGTTCGGGGAGACCCAGTACTTC. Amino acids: CASSEGGFGETQYF. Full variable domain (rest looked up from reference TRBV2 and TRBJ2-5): EPEVTQTPSHQVTQMGQEVILRCVPISNHLYFYWYRQILGQKVEFLVSFYNNEISEKSEIFDDQFSVERPDGSNFTLKIRSTKLEDSAMYFCASSEGGFGETQYFGPGTRLLVL.

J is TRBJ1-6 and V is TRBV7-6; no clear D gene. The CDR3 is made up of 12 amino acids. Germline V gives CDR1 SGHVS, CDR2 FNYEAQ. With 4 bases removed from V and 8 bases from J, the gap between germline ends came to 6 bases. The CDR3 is CASSSYYSPLHF. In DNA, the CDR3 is TGTGCCAGCAGCTCCTACTATTCACCCCTCCACTTT.

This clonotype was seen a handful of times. The DNA for the CDR3 is TGTGCCAGCAGCTTGCCCAAGGCAGGGACAGCCAAAAACATTCAGTACTTC. This encodes CASSLPKAGTAKNIQYF. The V gene is TRBV5-6, the J gene TRBJ2-4, with D perhaps matching TRBD1 or TRBD2 (5 bases each). Germline assignment: CDR1 SGHDT and CDR2 YYEEEE. Trimming left V 1 base short and J 0 bases short, with 14 bases between. The CDR3 has 17 residues.

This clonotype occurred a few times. Here the CDR3 reads CASSQTGQYEQYF. CDR3 sequence (DNA): TGTGCCAGCAGCCAAACGGGACAATACGAGCAGTACTTC. The rearrangement uses TRBV3-1 and TRBJ2-7, with D possibly matching TRBD1 (6 bases). Deletions cut 2 bases from V and 4 bases from J, with 9 bases between. This CDR3 spans 13 amino acids. In germline, CDR1 is LGHDT, CDR2 YNNKEL (reference sequence).